What follows are 26 T cell receptor beta chains derived from one specimen sequenced in a study of T cell changes during pregnancy in multiple sclerosis. The protocol was immunoSEQ multiplex PCR, while the TCRdb copy is restricted to in-frame clones and leaves out a portion. Of over 45,000 clones in the sample, around 93% are singletons; the top ten hold roughly 2.1%. The sample was peripheral blood, taken in the third trimester of pregnancy. Every receptor here comes from a female donor with multiple sclerosis, enrolled in a pregnancy study.

The chain couples TRBV4-2 to TRBJ1-5, with 7 bases identical to TRBD1. V was clipped by 0 bases and J by 6 bases; unmatched bases: 5. Looked up from germline, CDR1 is LGHNA and CDR2 is YNFKEQ. The CDR3 spans 15 residues. This CDR3 reads CASSQEVEGAQPQHF. The CDR3 DNA is TGTGCCAGCAGCCAAGAGGTGGAGGGGGCTCAGCCCCAGCATTTT.

The chain combines TRBV28 with TRBJ2-7; 12 nucleotides line up with TRBD1. Germline values: CDR1 MDHEN, CDR2 SYDVKM. This CDR3 spans 15 amino acids. Trimming removed 6 bases from V and 4 bases from J; junction bases left unmatched: 7. CDR3 residues: CASSLPGQGAYEQYF. As DNA, the CDR3 is TGTGCCAGCAGCCTACCGGGACAGGGGGCTTACGAGCAGTACTTC.

V usage is TRBV29-1 and J usage is TRBJ2-3; tentatively, D is TRBD1 (6 bases). Trimming shortened V by 3 bases and J by 4 bases, and 11 bases separated the two germline ends. CDR1 SQVTM and CDR2 ANQGSEA come from the germline V gene. This CDR3 is 13 amino acids long. CDR3 sequence: CSVDRTAADTQYF. Written as DNA, the CDR3 is TGCAGCGTTGATCGGACAGCCGCAGATACGCAGTATTTT.

The chain carries TRBV30 and TRBJ2-2; possible D gene TRBD2, 6 bases. There are 14 residues in the CDR3. Deletions cut 3 bases from V and 2 bases from J, with 10 bases between. CDR1 GTSNPN and CDR2 SVGIG come from the germline V gene (reference sequence). CDR3 sequence reads: CAWRPGANTGELFF. In nucleotides, the CDR3 is TGTGCCTGGAGGCCGGGAGCCAACACCGGGGAGCTGTTTTTT.

The J gene is TRBJ2-1, the V gene TRBV7-2; 7 bases are shared with TRBD1. The CDR3 totals 16 residues. V gave up 5 bases and J gave up 2 bases; unmatched junction bases: 9. Germline V gene data show CDR1 as SGHTA and CDR2 as FQGNSA. The CDR3 nucleotides are TGTGCCAGCAGCAGACAGGGAGCCATTACCTACAATGAGCAGTTCTTC. Its translation is CASSRQGAITYNEQFF.

This chain links TRBV19 with TRBJ1-1; no firm D call. V was cut by 4 bases and J by 6 bases, with 6 bases left in between. The length of the CDR3 is 11 residues. Germline CDR1 and CDR2: LNHDA and SQIVND (reference sequence). CDR3 DNA: TGTGCCAGTAGTAGACATCCTGAAGCTTTCTTT. Its protein product is CASSRHPEAFF.

The J gene is TRBJ2-4, the V gene TRBV9; D is possibly TRBD2 (6 bases). V dropped 3 bases and J dropped 7 bases, with 14 bases sitting between them. CDR3 length: 14 residues. Germline CDR1 SGDLS, CDR2 YYNGEE. The CDR3 bases are TGTGCCAGCAGCGCCGGGAGTGAATTGAACATTCAGTACTTC. This codes for CASSAGSELNIQYF.

V is TRBV7-6 and J is TRBJ2-7; the match to TRBD1 covers 7 bases. This CDR3 comprises 14 residues. Trimming took 2 bases from V and 2 from J; bases not matched to a gene: 3. Germline lookup yields CDR1 SGHVS and CDR2 FNYEAQ. Written as DNA, the CDR3 is TGTGCCAGCAGCTTAAACAGGGGACCCTACGAGCAGTACTTC. This gives the protein CASSLNRGPYEQYF.

This chain joins TRBV27 and TRBJ1-5; 8 bases align to TRBD1. The germline V gene encodes CDR1 MNHEY and CDR2 SMNVEV (reference sequence). The CDR3 has 16 residues. Trimming at V came to 5 bases and at J to 1 base, leaving 7 bases not matched to a gene. For the CDR3, the DNA is TGTGCCAGCAGTCCCCAGGGGGCGCGAAGCAATCAGCCCCAGCATTTT. It specifies CASSPQGARSNQPQHF.

The chain carries TRBV7-6 and TRBJ2-3; 7 bases fit TRBD2. The V gene end was trimmed by 4 bases and the J gene end by 5 bases; junction bases not matched to a gene: 12. CDR3 size: 16 residues. Germline CDR1 reads SGHVS; CDR2 reads FNYEAQ. The CDR3 region is CASSSLLAEPRDTQYF. CDR3 sequence (DNA): TGTGCCAGCAGCTCCCTTCTAGCGGAGCCCCGAGATACGCAGTATTTT.

This chain links TRBV7-2 with TRBJ2-5, with 7 bases fitting TRBD1. The CDR3 is made up of 14 amino acids. V was pared by 5 bases and J by 5 bases, with 8 bases of the junction left unmatched. CDR1 SGHTA and CDR2 FQGNSA come from the germline V gene. CDR3 sequence (DNA): TGTGCCAGCAGCACAAGACAGGGCCGGGAGACCCAGTACTTC. It yields the protein CASSTRQGRETQYF.

The chain recombines TRBV7-2 with TRBJ2-1; 11 bases are shared with TRBD2. This CDR3 is 14 amino acids long. Looked up from germline, CDR1 is SGHTA and CDR2 is FQGNSA. J was trimmed by 5 bases and V by 5 bases; bases with no gene match: 2. Here the CDR3 reads CASSQGLADNEQFF. In DNA, the CDR3 is TGTGCCAGCAGCCAGGGACTAGCGGACAATGAGCAGTTCTTC.

The V and J genes are TRBV14 and TRBJ2-1; 9 bases align to TRBD2. CDR1 is SGHDN and CDR2 is FVKESK in the germline V gene. This CDR3 comprises 17 residues. Trimming took 1 base from V and 9 from J; bases not matched to a gene: 13. CDR3 sequence: CASSQGMVAGARGEQFF. CDR3 sequence (DNA): TGTGCCAGCAGCCAAGGAATGGTAGCGGGAGCGAGGGGTGAGCAGTTCTTC.

The chain employs TRBV6-5 and TRBJ2-1; a possible D gene is TRBD1 (5 bases). This CDR3 spans 15 amino acids. Trimming shortened V by 0 bases and J by 2 bases, and 8 bases separated the two germline ends. The V gene's germline CDR1 is MNHEY and CDR2 SVGAGI. In DNA, the CDR3 is TGTGCCAGCAGTTACTCAGACAGCCCCTACAATGAGCAGTTCTTC. Encoded protein: CASSYSDSPYNEQFF.

The J gene is TRBJ2-5, the V gene TRBV28, with D possibly TRBD1 on 6 matching bases. The germline V gene has CDR1 MDHEN and CDR2 SYDVKM. Trimming took off 6 bases at V and 0 bases at J, with 14 bases between the two ends. The CDR3 has 15 residues. CDR3 region: CASRSPQGYQETQYF. In nucleotides, the CDR3 is TGTGCCAGCAGATCGCCCCAGGGGTACCAAGAGACCCAGTACTTC.

This chain links TRBV6-4 with TRBJ2-1, with a tentative D call TRBD2 (5 bases). Germline lookup yields CDR1 MRHNA and CDR2 SNTAGT. This CDR3 comprises 14 residues. With 5 bases removed from V and 4 bases from J, the gap between germline ends came to 12 bases. The CDR3 sequence: CASSREFSYNEQFF. CDR3 nucleotides: TGTGCCAGCAGTAGGGAGTTCAGTTACAATGAGCAGTTCTTC.

The chain has TRBV7-2 and TRBJ2-5; 9 nucleotides line up with TRBD1. This CDR3 spans 13 amino acids. Germline lookup yields CDR1 SGHTA and CDR2 FQGNSA. The V gene end was trimmed by 5 bases and the J gene end by 5 bases; junction bases not matched to a gene: 3. CDR3 protein: CASSPGTGETQYF. The CDR3 DNA follows: TGTGCCAGCAGCCCTGGGACAGGGGAGACCCAGTACTTC.

The chain joins TRBV7-9 to TRBJ1-6, with D tentatively TRBD1 (5 bases). This CDR3 comprises 16 residues. Trimming removed 5 bases from V and 7 bases from J, with 18 bases in between. The germline CDR1 and CDR2 sequences are SEHNR and FQNEAQ (reference sequence). In DNA, the CDR3 is TGTGCCAGCAGCCAAGCTTTGGGACTGACAAATTCACCCCTCCACTTT. Protein: CASSQALGLTNSPLHF.

V is TRBV7-8 and J is TRBJ2-5; TRBD2 matches at 8 bases. The CDR3 sequence is 18 residues long. Unmatched junction bases numbered 20, after V lost 5 bases and J lost 6 bases. CDR1 and CDR2 (germline): SGHVS, FQNEAQ. The CDR3 region is CASSPGAEAGVYIKTQYF. CDR3 nucleotide sequence: TGTGCCAGCAGCCCTGGGGCGGAAGCGGGAGTATATATAAAGACCCAGTACTTC.

The J gene is TRBJ2-1, the V gene TRBV27, with TRBD2 identical over 12 bases. The ends lost 6 bases at V and 8 bases at J; junction bases unmatched: 5. Germline V lookup: CDR1 MNHEY, CDR2 SMNVEV (reference sequence). This CDR3 contains 14 residues. The CDR3 reads CASRGLAGIHEQFF. The DNA for the CDR3 is TGTGCCAGCAGAGGACTAGCGGGAATCCATGAGCAGTTCTTC.

The J gene is TRBJ2-2, the V gene TRBV19; D is ambiguous. This CDR3 has 13 amino acids. Germline V gives CDR1 LNHDA, CDR2 SQIVND (reference sequence). V lost 5 bases to trimming and J lost 1 base, with 5 bases between them. As DNA, the CDR3 is TGTGCCAGTAGTGTCAAGAACACCGGGGAGCTGTTTTTT. Translated, it gives CASSVKNTGELFF.

V is TRBV7-2 and J is TRBJ2-1; 7 positions match TRBD2. J was trimmed by 0 bases and V by 5 bases; bases with no gene match: 7. Germline-derived CDR1 and CDR2 are SGHTA and FQGNSA. The CDR3 spans 16 residues. The CDR3 loop is CASSATTSHSYNEQFF. The CDR3 DNA reads TGTGCCAGCAGCGCAACGACTAGCCACTCCTACAATGAGCAGTTCTTC.

In regard to this clone: The same CDR3 can be traced to other DNA sequences in this sample. The genes are TRBV6-1 and TRBJ2-1; 13 bases are shared with TRBD2. The CDR3 runs 15 residues. The trim removed 1 base at V and 7 bases at J, leaving 1 base unmatched. Germline V gene data show CDR1 as MNHNS and CDR2 as SASEGT. In nucleotides, the CDR3 is TGTGCCAGCAGTGAAGGGACTAGCGGGAGTAATGAGCAGTTCTTC. Protein sequence: CASSEGTSGSNEQFF.

This rearrangement joins TRBV4-3 to TRBJ1-2, with 8 bases identical to TRBD1. This CDR3 region has 17 residues. In germline, CDR1 is LGHNA, CDR2 YSLEER. V lost 5 bases, J lost 8 bases, and 19 bases stayed unmatched. This CDR3 reads CASSNLGQGVSQEGYTF. The CDR3 DNA reads TGCGCCAGCAGCAACTTAGGACAGGGAGTGTCACAGGAGGGCTACACCTTC.

This chain joins TRBV7-3 and TRBJ1-1; perhaps TRBD1 as D (5 bases). The CDR3 extends over 16 amino acids. Germline V gene data show CDR1 as SGHTA and CDR2 as FQGTGA. V was trimmed by 2 bases and J by 3 bases, leaving 16 bases between them. The CDR3 spells CASSLGPPGLYTEAFF. The CDR3 coding sequence is TGTGCCAGCAGCTTAGGCCCCCCGGGACTGTACACTGAAGCTTTCTTT.

Written as DNA, the CDR3 is TGTGCTAGTGGCCCGGACAGGGGGAATGAGCAGTTCTTC. It yields the protein CASGPDRGNEQFF. This chain joins TRBV12-5 and TRBJ2-1, with TRBD1 identical over 10 bases. This CDR3 has 13 amino acids. V was clipped by 6 bases and J by 7 bases; unmatched bases: 3. Germline V gives CDR1 LGHNT, CDR2 FRNRAP.